The next 22 T cell receptor beta chains were all read from a single sample in a study of shared clonotypes between healthy human individuals. Naivety among CD8 cells was defined by CD45RO negativity and positive CCR7 selection, thereby excluding terminally differentiated effector memory CD45RA+ cells. This table comes from immunoSEQ multiplex PCR, and its TCRdb copy is limited to in-frame clones, with some not included. Among around 1.9 million clones listed, 85% to 95% were seen once. Specimen: naive CD8+ T cells from PBMCs. These receptors were obtained from a man aged 18 to 29 in good health. Some clones in this sample may be carry-over from other donors' samples.

The CDR3 protein is CASSQGRGQETQYF. CDR3 nucleotides: TGTGCCAGCAGCCAAGGTCGGGGCCAAGAGACCCAGTACTTC. The gene calls are TRBV4-2 and TRBJ2-5; weak D call: TRBD2 (5 bases). V was trimmed by 1 base and J by 1 base, leaving 7 bases between them. The length of the CDR3 is 14 residues. From germline, CDR1 is LGHNA and CDR2 YNFKEQ.

In DNA, the CDR3 is TGTGCCAGCAGGAACTTAGAAGGGGAGACCCAGTACTTC. Amino acids: CASRNLEGETQYF. The chain is built from TRBV11-2 and TRBJ2-5, with unresolved D. The CDR3 length is 13 residues. The V gene's germline CDR1 is SGHAT and CDR2 FQNNGV. The V and J ends lost 6 bases and 5 bases respectively, with 13 bases between them.

The J gene is TRBJ1-1, the V gene TRBV19; D call uncertain. Germline loops: CDR1 LNHDA, CDR2 SQIVND (reference sequence). Trimming removed 11 bases at V and 8 bases at J, with 18 bases between. CDR3 length: 12 residues. The CDR3 protein is CASSSGLREAFF. The CDR3, as DNA: TGTGCCTCGTCGTCCGGTCTCCGCGAAGCTTTCTTT.

This clone was observed once. Other DNA variants within this sample encode the same CDR3. The rearrangement uses TRBV20-1 and TRBJ1-2; D is unclear. V gave up 3 bases and J gave up 6 bases, with 5 bases separating them. CDR3 length equals 10 residues. Germline V lookup: CDR1 DFQATT, CDR2 SNEGSKA (reference sequence). The CDR3 coding sequence is TGCAGTGCTAGTCCCCATGGCTACACCTTC. Translated: CSASPHGYTF.

CDR3 loop: CASAEWAGEPEAFF. The CDR3 DNA follows: TGTGCTAGTGCCGAGTGGGCCGGGGAGCCTGAAGCTTTCTTT. V and J are TRBV12-5 and TRBJ1-1; D is unclear. The CDR3 runs 14 residues. V lost 7 bases and J lost 6, with 18 bases in between. Looked up from germline, CDR1 is LGHNT and CDR2 is FRNRAP.

The chain uses TRBV29-1 and TRBJ2-3; D assignment may be TRBD1 or TRBD2 (6 bases each). This CDR3 region has 15 residues. V lost 0 bases and J lost 4, with 14 bases in between. Per germline, CDR1 SQVTM and CDR2 ANQGSEA. CDR3 nucleotide sequence: TGCAGCGTTGAAGAACCCGATCGGGGGCCAGATACGCAGTATTTT. This gives the protein CSVEEPDRGPDTQYF.

This clone was counted once. This chain connects TRBV10-2 to TRBJ2-5; 7 bases map to TRBD1. The CDR3 covers 15 residues. CDR1 and CDR2 (germline): WSHSY, SAAADI. Trimming cost V 0 bases and J 3 bases; bases outside gene matches: 4. CDR3 in amino acids: CASSESRDREETQYF. In nucleotides, the CDR3 is TGCGCCAGCAGTGAGTCTCGGGACAGAGAAGAGACCCAGTACTTC.

This chain uses TRBV18 with TRBJ1-5, with 9 bases fitting TRBD1. Germline V CDR1 and CDR2: KGHSH, LQKENI. CDR3 length: 15 amino acids. Trimming cost V 3 bases and J 7 bases; bases outside gene matches: 7. The CDR3: CASSPPGQGTQPQHF. For the CDR3, the DNA is TGTGCCAGCTCACCGCCGGGACAGGGTACCCAGCCCCAGCATTTT.

In its sample, this clone was seen once. This chain connects TRBV28 to TRBJ2-4, with TRBD1 matching over 8 bases. CDR1 MDHEN and CDR2 SYDVKM come from the germline V gene. The CDR3 runs to 11 residues. J gave up 8 bases and V 10 bases, and 4 bases lay outside the gene matches. The CDR3 sequence is CATTGGHIQYF. CDR3 DNA: TGTGCCACCACAGGGGGGCACATTCAGTACTTC. Using reference TRBV28 and TRBJ2-4 for the parts outside the CDR3, the full variable domain is DVKVTQSSRYLVKRTGEKVFLECVQDMDHENMFWYRQDPGLGLRLIYFSYDVKMKEKGDIPEGYSVSREKKERFSLILESASTNQTSMYLCATTGGHIQYFGAGTRLSVL.

The chain couples TRBV19 to TRBJ2-1; TRBD2 agrees at 11 bases. The CDR3 length is 16 residues. The V and J ends lost 3 bases and 3 bases, in that order; junction bases with no gene match: 4. CDR1 is LNHDA, CDR2 SQIVND, per germline (reference sequence). DNA for the CDR3: TGTGCCAGTAGTATGGGGGGGACTAGCGGCTACAATGAGCAGTTCTTC. Translating it yields CASSMGGTSGYNEQFF.

V is TRBV5-4 and J is TRBJ2-7; tentative D call: TRBD1 (6 bases). Germline V gene data show CDR1 as SGHNT and CDR2 as YYREEE (reference sequence). This CDR3 comprises 13 residues. V was trimmed by 5 bases and J by 6 bases, leaving 15 bases between them. For the CDR3, the DNA is TGTGCCAGCAGACAGGGAACACTTAGCGAGCAGTACTTC. This codes for CASRQGTLSEQYF.

This chain connects TRBV27 to TRBJ2-2; 8 bases are a match to TRBD2. The CDR3 sequence is 17 residues long. Per the germline V gene, CDR1 is MNHEY and CDR2 is SMNVEV (reference sequence). Trimming at V came to 2 bases and at J to 4 bases, leaving 9 bases not matched to a gene. The CDR3 is CASSLPHLAGVTGELFF. The CDR3 nucleotides read TGTGCCAGCAGTTTACCCCACCTAGCGGGCGTCACCGGGGAGCTGTTTTTT.

The chain uses TRBV19 and TRBJ2-1; TRBD1 matches 11 bases. Germline assignment: CDR1 LNHDA and CDR2 SQIVND (reference sequence). The CDR3 has 17 amino acids. Losses at the gene ends were 1 base for V and 6 bases for J; bases not matched to a gene: 8. CDR3 nucleotides: TGTGCCAGTAGTATAGGATGGGGGACAGGGGGAATCAATGAGCAGTTCTTC. It codes for CASSIGWGTGGINEQFF.

The CDR3 reads CASSSPGYTQRGGQYF. The CDR3 DNA reads TGTGCCAGCAGTTCCCCGGGTTACACGCAGAGGGGTGGCCAGTACTTC. The chain joins TRBV6-5 to TRBJ2-5, with D possibly called TRBD1 or TRBD2 (5 bases each). Deletions cut 4 bases from V and 10 bases from J, with 25 bases between. The CDR3 length is 16 residues. Germline V CDR1 and CDR2: MNHEY, SVGAGI.

The J gene is TRBJ2-3, the V gene TRBV29-1, with D possibly being TRBD1 or TRBD2 (5 bases each). This CDR3 spans 13 amino acids. V was trimmed by 3 bases and J by 2 bases, leaving 9 bases between them. Germline lookup yields CDR1 SQVTM and CDR2 ANQGSEA. The CDR3 loop is CSVEWGPTDTQYF. CDR3 in DNA: TGCAGCGTTGAGTGGGGACCCACAGATACGCAGTATTTT.

The chain couples TRBV4-3 to TRBJ2-5; D may correspond to TRBD1 or TRBD2 (6 bases each). The J call may be faulty, since TRBJ2-7 better matches the DNA end. CDR3 size: 14 residues. From germline, CDR1 is LGHNA and CDR2 YSLEER. The CDR3 is CASSPGRGAYEQYF. The DNA for the CDR3 is TGCGCCAGCAGCCCGGGAAGGGGGGCCTACGAGCAGTACTTC.

This clone has a handful of counts. The V gene is TRBV7-9, the J gene TRBJ2-2, with 11 bases lining up with TRBD2. Germline CDR1 SEHNR, CDR2 FQNEAQ (reference sequence). The CDR3 consists of 13 residues. This CDR3 is CSGTSGYTGELFF. The CDR3 nucleotides read TGTTCCGGGACTAGCGGTTACACCGGGGAGCTGTTTTTT. Full variable domain (missing parts from reference TRBV7-9 and TRBJ2-2): DTGVSQNPRHKITKRGQNVTFRCDPISEHNRLYWYRQTLGQGPEFLTYFQNEAQLEKSRLLSDRFSAERPKGSFSTLEIQRTEQGDSAMYLCSGTSGYTGELFFGEGSRLTVL.

A remark on this clone: Other DNA sequences within the sample encode an identical CDR3. The chain uses TRBV5-4 and TRBJ2-7; 9 bases align to TRBD1. The CDR3 sequence is 14 residues long. In germline, CDR1 is SGHNT, CDR2 YYREEE (reference sequence). The V and J ends lost 0 bases and 3 bases, in that order; junction bases with no gene match: 1. The chain's CDR3 is CASSLDRGRYEQYF. The CDR3 DNA follows: TGTGCCAGCAGCTTGGACAGGGGGCGCTACGAGCAGTACTTC.

The J gene is TRBJ2-7, the V gene TRBV7-9; D gene ambiguous. CDR1 is SEHNR, CDR2 FQNEAQ, per germline (reference sequence). CDR3 length equals 15 residues. Trimming stripped 7 bases from V and 3 bases from J, with 19 bases between. CDR3 sequence reads: CASTPSPSSYYEQYF. In DNA form, the CDR3 reads TGTGCCAGCACCCCAAGTCCCAGCAGTTACTACGAGCAGTACTTC. Supplemented by reference TRBV7-9 and TRBJ2-7, the full variable domain reads DTGVSQNPRHKITKRGQNVTFRCDPISEHNRLYWYRQTLGQGPEFLTYFQNEAQLEKSRLLSDRFSAERPKGSFSTLEIQRTEQGDSAMYLCASTPSPSSYYEQYFGPGTRLTVT.

V gene TRBV6-1 combines with J gene TRBJ1-2; D gene uncertain. Germline CDR1 and CDR2: MNHNS and SASEGT. With 4 bases removed from V and 2 bases from J, the gap between germline ends came to 14 bases. CDR3 size: 15 residues. The CDR3 protein is CASSGSLVGNYGYTF. The CDR3 nucleotides read TGTGCCAGCAGTGGGTCCCTCGTGGGGAACTATGGCTACACCTTC.

The rearrangement links TRBV27 to TRBJ2-7, with D perhaps matching TRBD1 (6 bases). V dropped 5 bases and J dropped 2 bases, with 13 bases sitting between them. Germline loops: CDR1 MNHEY, CDR2 SMNVEV (reference sequence). CDR3 length: 14 amino acids. The CDR3 nucleotides are TGTGCCAGCAGTCTCCGTGGACAGCCCTACGAGCAGTACTTC. Translation: CASSLRGQPYEQYF.

In the case of this clone: Other DNA sequences within the sample encode an identical CDR3. V and J are TRBV7-9 and TRBJ2-7; TRBD2 agrees at 7 bases. CDR1 SEHNR and CDR2 FQNEAQ come from the germline V gene (reference sequence). The CDR3 is 13 amino acids. Trimming removed 2 bases from V and 3 bases from J; junction bases left unmatched: 1. The CDR3 protein is CASSLSGDYEQYF. Written as DNA, the CDR3 is TGTGCCAGCAGCTTAAGCGGGGACTACGAGCAGTACTTC.